These 22 T cell receptor beta chains originate from one sample sequenced in a study of blood T cell repertoires in COVID-19. The protocol was immunoSEQ multiplex PCR, while the TCRdb copy is restricted to in-frame clones and leaves out a portion. The data show fewer than 250,000 clones, more than 75% seen once. The sequencing input was PBMCs or T cells enriched from blood (not recorded which). Receptors originate from a man younger than 45 in a cohort exposed to, infected with or recovered from COVID-19 (not recorded which).

J is TRBJ2-6 and V is TRBV14, with D perhaps matching TRBD2 (5 bases). V was cut by 2 bases and J by 0 bases, with 5 bases left in between. The germline CDR1 and CDR2 sequences are SGHDN and FVKESK. This CDR3 comprises 15 residues. Written as DNA, the CDR3 is TGTGCCAGCAGCCAACGGGACTCTGGGGCCAACGTCCTGACTTTC. Its protein is CASSQRDSGANVLTF.

To note about this clone: A read error may account for a junction end that differs from germline. The rearrangement joins TRBV24-1 to TRBJ1-2; 7 bases align to TRBD1. The CDR3 covers 14 residues. The germline CDR1 and CDR2 sequences are KGHDR and SFDVKD. The CDR3 spells CATSDLTGSYGYTF. CDR3 DNA: TGTGCCACCAGCGATTTGACAGGGAGCTATGGCTACACCTTC.

The chain uses TRBV7-9 and TRBJ1-4; D remains unclear. From germline, CDR1 is SEHNR and CDR2 FQNEAQ (reference sequence). The CDR3 covers 15 residues. Trimming removed 5 bases at V and 0 bases at J, with 10 bases between. CDR3 coding DNA: TGTGCCAGCAGCCCCGGCCGGGCAACTAATGAAAAACTGTTTTTT. Its protein is CASSPGRATNEKLFF. Together with reference TRBV7-9 and TRBJ1-4, the CDR3 gives the full variable domain: DTGVSQNPRHKITKRGQNVTFRCDPISEHNRLYWYRQTLGQGPEFLTYFQNEAQLEKSRLLSDRFSAERPKGSFSTLEIQRTEQGDSAMYLCASSPGRATNEKLFFGSGTQLSVL.

The chain recombines TRBV5-5 with TRBJ2-2; possibly TRBD1 for D (6 bases). The germline gives CDR1 SGHKS, CDR2 YYEKEE (reference sequence). This CDR3 is built from 14 residues. Trimming took 4 bases from V and 7 from J, leaving 14 bases between them. The CDR3 DNA is TGTGCCAGCAGCCCCGAGGGGGTTCGCGGGGAGCTGTTTTTT. Translated, it gives CASSPEGVRGELFF.

Note on this clone: Other DNA sequences of this sample code for an identical CDR3. This sequence joins TRBV11-2 and TRBJ1-1; tentative D call: TRBD1 (5 bases). This CDR3 has 14 residues. The germline gives CDR1 SGHAT, CDR2 FQNNGV. Trimming pared 2 bases from V and 0 bases from J, leaving 7 bases between. CDR3 DNA: TGTGCCAGCAGCTTATCAGGGATGAACACTGAAGCTTTCTTT. This translates into CASSLSGMNTEAFF.

In nucleotides, the CDR3 is TGTGCCAGTAGTGCCTCCGTTTCGGGAGGAAACACCATATATTTT. As protein: CASSASVSGGNTIYF. The rearrangement links TRBV19 to TRBJ1-3; D gene unclear. V was shortened by 5 bases and J by 4 bases, with 15 bases between the two germline ends. CDR1 and CDR2 (germline): LNHDA, SQIVND (reference sequence). CDR3 length equals 15 residues.

The rearrangement uses TRBV7-2 and TRBJ1-2, with no clear D. V was pared by 5 bases and J by 3 bases, with 22 bases between. Germline V lookup: CDR1 SGHTA, CDR2 FQGNSA. CDR3 length: 17 amino acids. The CDR3 coding sequence is TGTGCCAGCAGCGAAGGAGGGCGGAAAGAACGGTACTATGGCTACACCTTC. Translation gives CASSEGGRKERYYGYTF.

CDR3: CASSLHSAGSTDTQYF. The DNA for the CDR3 is TGTGCCAGCAGCTTACACTCTGCGGGATCCACAGATACGCAGTATTTT. The V call is TRBV3-1 (or the pseudogene TRBV3-2), the J call TRBJ2-3; maybe TRBD2 (6 bases). V gave up 5 bases and J gave up 2 bases, with 17 bases separating them. In germline, CDR1 is LGHDT, CDR2 YNNKEL (reference sequence). This CDR3 spans 16 amino acids.

V and J are TRBV5-1 and TRBJ1-2, with 12 positions matching TRBD1. Germline values: CDR1 SGHRS, CDR2 YFSETQ. The CDR3 loop spans 16 amino acids. V trimming: 4 bases; J trimming: 3 bases; junction bases outside the gene matches: 7. CDR3 nucleotides: TGCGCCAGCAGCGAGGGGACAGGGGGCCCTGACTATGGCTACACCTTC. Translated, it gives CASSEGTGGPDYGYTF. The full variable domain, completed using reference TRBV5-1 and TRBJ1-2, is KAGVTQTPRYLIKTRGQQVTLSCSPISGHRSVSWYQQTPGQGLQFLFEYFSETQRNKGNFPGRFSGRQFSNSRSEMNVSTLELGDSALYLCASSEGTGGPDYGYTFGSGTRLTVV.

This chain joins TRBV11-2 and TRBJ1-5; D is possibly TRBD1 (6 bases). Germline-derived CDR1 and CDR2 are SGHAT and FQNNGV. This CDR3 has 13 amino acids. V lost 5 bases, J lost 5 bases, and 10 bases lay in between. The CDR3 DNA is TGTGCCAGCAGCCCCGGGACACATCAGCCCCAGCATTTT. Amino acids: CASSPGTHQPQHF.

This chain joins TRBV25-1 and TRBJ2-7, with D hard to call. V lost 2 bases and J 4 bases, leaving 9 bases between the germline ends. The CDR3 totals 13 residues. Germline lookup yields CDR1 MGHDK and CDR2 SYGVNS. CDR3: CASSEPARYEQYF. For the CDR3, the DNA is TGTGCCAGCAGTGAACCCGCCCGGTACGAGCAGTACTTC.

The rearrangement joins TRBV4-1 to TRBJ1-5; 8 positions match TRBD1. The CDR3 is made up of 15 amino acids. The J segment lost 2 bases and the V segment lost 3 bases, leaving 3 bases of the junction unmatched. The germline V gene encodes CDR1 MGHRA and CDR2 YSYEKL. The CDR3: CASSQATGGNQPQHF. As DNA, the CDR3 is TGCGCCAGCAGCCAGGCGACAGGGGGCAATCAGCCCCAGCATTTT.

J is TRBJ2-1 and V is TRBV7-3; D remains unclear. Germline lookup yields CDR1 SGHTA and CDR2 FQGTGA. V gave up 2 bases and J gave up 2 bases, with 7 bases separating them. The CDR3 runs to 14 residues. The CDR3 is CASSLYSAYNEQFF. DNA of the CDR3: TGTGCCAGCAGCTTATATTCGGCCTACAATGAGCAGTTCTTC.

This clone occurred once. The rearrangement uses TRBV7-8 and TRBJ2-1; possible D gene TRBD1, 6 bases. Trimming cost V 7 bases and J 2 bases, with 9 bases left between them. Germline loops: CDR1 SGHVS, CDR2 FQNEAQ. This CDR3 region has 13 residues. The CDR3 sequence: CASNQGTYNEQFF. As DNA, the CDR3 is TGTGCCAGCAACCAGGGGACCTACAATGAGCAGTTCTTC.

The V gene is TRBV28, the J gene TRBJ1-4, with a weak D call TRBD1 (5 bases). V was clipped by 6 bases and J by 0 bases, with 14 bases between them. The germline V gene encodes CDR1 MDHEN and CDR2 SYDVKM. There are 16 residues in the CDR3. CDR3 amino acids: CASSPGGGTTNEKLFF. The DNA of the CDR3 is TGTGCCAGCAGCCCCGGGGGGGGGACAACTAATGAAAAACTGTTTTTT. Complete variable domain (other parts from reference TRBV28 and TRBJ1-4): DVKVTQSSRYLVKRTGEKVFLECVQDMDHENMFWYRQDPGLGLRLIYFSYDVKMKEKGDIPEGYSVSREKKERFSLILESASTNQTSMYLCASSPGGGTTNEKLFFGSGTQLSVL.

The chain carries TRBV6-2 or TRBV6-3 and TRBJ1-2, with D unclear. The CDR3 contains 13 residues. Germline CDR1 and CDR2: MNHEY and SVGEGT. V was pared by 4 bases and J by 7 bases, with 13 bases between. The CDR3 DNA sequence: TGTGCCAGCAGTTCCGACACGACACGTGGCTACACCTTC. Translating it yields CASSSDTTRGYTF.

V is TRBV6-1 and J is TRBJ2-7; TRBD1 matches at 9 bases. The CDR3 is 15 amino acids. Germline CDR1 reads MNHNS; CDR2 reads SASEGT. With V trimmed by 3 bases and J by 3 bases, 6 bases remained unmatched. This CDR3 is CASSDPRDRVYEQYF. Here the CDR3 DNA reads TGTGCCAGCAGTGACCCCCGGGACAGGGTCTACGAGCAGTACTTC.

This clone was counted a few times. The chain uses TRBV13 and TRBJ2-1, with D possibly matching TRBD1 (7 bases). Germline CDR1 reads PRHDT; CDR2 reads FYEKMQ (reference sequence). The length of the CDR3 is 21 residues. V was cut by 7 bases and J by 4 bases, with 35 bases left in between. CDR3 sequence reads: CASILGQGDGLARTNYNEQFF. The CDR3 nucleotides are TGTGCCAGCATTCTAGGGCAGGGGGATGGCCTAGCGCGAACCAATTACAATGAGCAGTTCTTC.

This chain uses TRBV5-6 with TRBJ1-3; 7 bases agree with TRBD1. Germline V lookup: CDR1 SGHDT, CDR2 YYEEEE. The CDR3 length is 16 residues. The J segment lost 1 base and the V segment lost 2 bases, leaving 6 bases of the junction unmatched. The CDR3 sequence is CASSFVGGWSGNTIYF. CDR3 DNA sequence: TGTGCCAGCAGCTTCGTAGGGGGCTGGTCTGGAAACACCATATATTTT. The entire variable domain, with the rest obtained from reference TRBV5-6 and TRBJ1-3, is as follows: DAGVTQSPTHLIKTRGQQVTLRCSPKSGHDTVSWYQQALGQGPQFIFQYYEEEERQRGNFPDRFSGHQFPNYSSELNVNALLLGDSALYLCASSFVGGWSGNTIYFGEGSWLTVV.

This clone has a single count. The gene calls are TRBV18 and TRBJ1-2; TRBD1 is a possible D gene (6 bases). V dropped 1 base and J dropped 3 bases, with 9 bases sitting between them. The CDR3 has 14 residues. Germline V gene data show CDR1 as KGHSH and CDR2 as LQKENI. The CDR3 nucleotides read TGTGCCAGCTCACCACAACAGGGCCACTATGGCTACACCTTC. It yields the protein CASSPQQGHYGYTF.

This sequence joins TRBV7-9 and TRBJ1-1; 7 bases map to TRBD1. CDR3 length: 18 amino acids. The V gene's germline CDR1 is SEHNR and CDR2 FQNEAQ (reference sequence). V shed 0 bases, J shed 1 base, and the junction held 11 bases outside the gene matches. The CDR3 DNA is TGTGCCAGCAGCTTAGCGCAGGGTTGGACAGGAAGGAACACTGAAGCTTTCTTT. Translating it yields CASSLAQGWTGRNTEAFF.

The rearrangement links TRBV11-3 to TRBJ2-3; 10 bases are shared with TRBD2. J gave up 0 bases and V 5 bases, and 5 bases lay outside the gene matches. The V gene's germline CDR1 is SGHNT and CDR2 YENEEA. CDR3 length: 16 residues. CDR3 DNA: TGTGCCAGCAGCCCCGGAGCGGGAGGGAGCACAGATACGCAGTATTTT. Residues: CASSPGAGGSTDTQYF.